This T cell receptor beta chain originates from a study of cytomegalovirus exposure and HLA in healthy donors. Study results and caveats: Association with HLA alleles at 0.05 false discovery rate was found for around 17,000 TCR beta sequences in a later analysis. A later analysis appeared to link common viral pathogens to several of the most significant clusters.

This PCR relied on a set of 60 Vbeta primers and 13 Jbeta primers. Assay used: immunoSEQ multiplex PCR; TCRdb lists only in-frame clones, some missing. The sample gives about 57,000 clones, 83% of which show up once; more than 3.5% is in the top ten. Note on this clone: As yet, its antigen is unknown. The same CDR3 is also encoded by other DNA sequences in this sample.

At sampling all donors were nominally healthy, likely with unrecorded immune exposures. The sequenced material came from PBMCs. The TCR sequence derives from a man aged 25-40 years in good health and CMV-seronegative.

CDR3 amino acids: CASSLGAVEQFF. In DNA form, the CDR3 reads TGTGCCAGCAGCTTGGGGGCGGTTGAGCAGTTCTTC. The gene calls are TRBV7-2 and TRBJ2-1; perhaps TRBD1 as D (6 bases). The V gene lost 3 bases and the J gene lost 9 bases, with 9 bases spanning the gap. This CDR3 region has 12 residues. In germline, CDR1 is SGHTA, CDR2 FQGNSA.